This TCR beta chain was captured in a study of T cell responses to AZD1222 COVID-19 vaccine. Produced via immunoSEQ multiplex PCR; TCRdb's table is partial and in-frame only. The sample yields some 96,000 clones, approximately 88% seen once. The CDR3 length is 16 residues. V dropped 0 bases and J dropped 5 bases, with 12 bases sitting between them. CDR1 and CDR2 (germline): SGDLS, YYNGEE. This clone was detected once. This TCR came from an adult in good health. The specimen was peripheral blood, collected on day 0 of AZD1222 vaccination. The rearrangement joins TRBV9 to TRBJ1-6; D call uncertain. The CDR3 is CASSVDPSVDNSPLHF. The CDR3 bases are TGTGCCAGCAGCGTAGATCCATCGGTGGATAATTCACCCCTCCACTTT.